This is a list of T cell receptor beta chains from one sample in a study of T cells after yellow fever vaccination. Using its own MiXCR run on the 5' RACE reads, TCRdb lists one record per CDR3 protein. The table lists 400,000 to 650,000 distinct CDR3 sequences, roughly 22% of them singletons. The sequenced sample was PBMCs, obtained more than 20 days after the first yellow fever vaccination. The receptors were sampled from a young man who received the YFV17D yellow fever vaccine. CDR3s include the opening cysteine and the closing phenylalanine or tryptophan. The D gene is left open where the match is weak. The size field is filled for only some rows; it gives once, few, many or a size class.

TRBV6-1	few	TRBJ2-5	TRBD2	TGTGCCAGCAGCAGGGTCCCCCGGGAGGGGAAGACCCAGTACTTC	CASSRVPREGKTQYF
TRBV18	few	TRBJ1-2	NA	TGTGCCAGCTCACCACCGCCAGGGGCGAACTATGGCTACACCTTC	CASSPPPGANYGYTF
TRBV6-5	few	TRBJ2-2	NA	TGTGCCAGCAGTTACGTGTATATACCCACCGGGGAGCTGTTTTTT	CASSYVYIPTGELFF
TRBV7-3	few	TRBJ1-2	NA	TGTGCCAGCAGCCCCGACAGTGGGGGTGGCTACACCTTC	CASSPDSGGGYTF
TRBV6-6	few	TRBJ2-7	NA	TGTGCCAGCAGTCCATTGACCCACGAGCAGTACTTC	CASSPLTHEQYF
TRBV7-2	NA	TRBJ2-3	NA	TGTGCCAGCAGCGGGGGGGGGCCCGTGAAAGATACGCAGTATTTT	CASSGGGPVKDTQYF
TRBV5-1	many	TRBJ2-2	TRBD1	TGCGCCAGCAGCCCACAGGGGCCCACCGGGGAGCTGTTTTTT	CASSPQGPTGELFF
TRBV7-3	NA	TRBJ2-5	NA	TGTGCCAGCAGCTTAGGTGGAGGGATACAGACCCAGTACTTC	CASSLGGGIQTQYF
TRBV7-2	few	TRBJ2-1	NA	TGTGCCAGCACCACGGGCTGGGGGCCTAATGAGCAGTTCTTC	CASTTGWGPNEQFF
TRBV4-3	few	TRBJ1-2	NA	TGCGCCAGCAGCCAGGACAGTGGGACCGGTAGGGGCTACACCTTC	CASSQDSGTGRGYTF
TRBV2	NA	TRBJ2-3	NA	TGTGCCAGCAGTGAAGTTGGGGGCGGTGCAGATACGCAGTATTTT	CASSEVGGGADTQYF
TRBV5-1	many	TRBJ1-2	TRBD1	TGCGCCAGCAGCAGAACCAGGGGGAGCCTTTCTAACTATGGCTACACCTTC	CASSRTRGSLSNYGYTF
TRBV20-1	few	TRBJ2-2	NA	TGCAGTGCTTCGGACTCATACCGCGGGGAGCTGTTTTTT	CSASDSYRGELFF
TRBV4-3	NA	TRBJ1-6	NA	TGCGCCAGCAGCCAAGTACAGGTTAATTCACCCCTCCACTTT	CASSQVQVNSPLHF
TRBV4-3	NA	TRBJ2-7	TRBD1	TGCGCCAGCAGCCAAGAACCTATTGACAGGGCCCACGAGCAGTACTTC	CASSQEPIDRAHEQYF
TRBV6-1	NA	TRBJ2-5	TRBD2	TGTGCCAGCAGACGGAACCCTAGCGGGGAGGCCCAGTACTTC	CASRRNPSGEAQYF
TRBV7-9	few	TRBJ2-5	NA	TGTGCCAGCAGCCCTCCGGGACACCAACAAGAGACCCAGTACTTC	CASSPPGHQQETQYF
TRBV4-1	NA	TRBJ1-1	TRBD1	TGCGCCAGCAGCCATGGACACACCCGGGACAGGGGGACTGAAGCTTTCTTT	CASSHGHTRDRGTEAFF
TRBV3-1	few	TRBJ1-1	TRBD1	TGTGCCAGCAGCATACGACAGGGGGACCCCAACACTGAAGCTTTCTTT	CASSIRQGDPNTEAFF
TRBV5-1	once	TRBJ2-5	NA	TGCGCCAGCAGCGCGGCGACTAGTGAGGGGCCCCAGTACTTC	CASSAATSEGPQYF
TRBV6-2/TRBV6-3	few	TRBJ2-7	NA	TGTGCCAGCAGGGGCGAGGGAGGCTCCTACGAGCAGTACTTC	CASRGEGGSYEQYF
TRBV5-1	many	TRBJ2-3	TRBD1	TGCGCCAGCAGCTTGACGGGACAGGCAGATACGCAGTATTTT	CASSLTGQADTQYF
TRBV9	NA	TRBJ1-5	NA	TGTGCCAGCAGCGAGGCGGGGGTGAAGGAGCCCCAGCATTTT	CASSEAGVKEPQHF
TRBV7-9	few	TRBJ2-1	NA	TGTGCCAGCAGCACCGCCAGGGGCCGTGAAGAGCAGTTCTTC	CASSTARGREEQFF
TRBV5-6	NA	TRBJ1-4	NA	TGTGCCAGCAGCTTGGAGGTGGCGTGGGAAAAACTGTTTTTT	CASSLEVAWEKLFF
TRBV18	NA	TRBJ2-6	NA	TGTGCCAGCTCGGTCTCCGGGACCTTCTCCTCTGGGGCCAACGTCCTGACTTTC	CASSVSGTFSSGANVLTF
TRBV4-3	NA	TRBJ1-3	TRBD1	TGCGCCAGCAGCCAACAGGGGGCTAACACCATATATTTT	CASSQQGANTIYF
TRBV20-1	NA	TRBJ1-2	NA	TGCAGTGCTAGCACCGGGGACTATGGCTACACCTTC	CSASTGDYGYTF
TRBV12-3/TRBV12-4	NA	TRBJ2-7	NA	TGTGCCAGCAGTTTAGCGACAGGAGGCCCCTACGAGCAGTACTTC	CASSLATGGPYEQYF
TRBV6-2/TRBV6-3	few	TRBJ2-1	TRBD2	TGTGCCAGCAGTTACGAGAGCGGGGGGGCCGTAAATGAGCAGTTCTTC	CASSYESGGAVNEQFF
TRBV5-1	NA	TRBJ2-5	TRBD2	TGCGCCAGCAGCCCCGGGACTAGCGGGAGTAGAAGGGAGACCCAGTACTTC	CASSPGTSGSRRETQYF
TRBV7-2	NA	TRBJ2-1	TRBD2	TGTGCCAGCCGGGGTAGCGGGGGCCCCCTGACATACAATGAGCAGTTCTTC	CASRGSGGPLTYNEQFF
TRBV5-5	many	TRBJ2-3	NA	TGTGCCAGCAGCTTGCGGGACGGAACAGATACGCAGTATTTT	CASSLRDGTDTQYF
TRBV12-3/TRBV12-4	NA	TRBJ1-6	TRBD1	TGTGCCAGCACTCTGAGAGGGACAGGGGGCAAAACCCTCCACTTT	CASTLRGTGGKTLHF
TRBV15	few	TRBJ2-7	TRBD1	TGTGCCACCAGCAGAGGCATGGGACAGAGACCCTACGAGCAGTACTTC	CATSRGMGQRPYEQYF
TRBV7-9	many	TRBJ2-7	NA	TGTGCCAGCAGCTTTGGCCAATTGAATGAGCAGTACTTC	CASSFGQLNEQYF
TRBV5-1	NA	TRBJ2-7	NA	TGCGCCAGCAGCTGGACAGTCTCCTACGAGCAGTACTTC	CASSWTVSYEQYF
TRBV3-1	few	TRBJ2-1	NA	TGTGCCAGCAGCCAAGATCCCCCAGGAGGCCTATACAATGAGCAGTTCTTC	CASSQDPPGGLYNEQFF
TRBV7-9	NA	TRBJ2-7	TRBD1	TGTGCCAGCAGTCCTAGGGGGACAGGGGGCCAGGAGCAGTACTTC	CASSPRGTGGQEQYF
TRBV4-1	NA	TRBJ2-6	TRBD1	TGCGCCAGCAGCCAAGGGCAACAGGGGGCGCGCGGGGCCAACGTCCTGACTTTC	CASSQGQQGARGANVLTF
TRBV25-1	NA	TRBJ2-7	NA	TGTGCCAGCGGTGCGGGGGCAGGACCCTACGAGCAGTACTTC	CASGAGAGPYEQYF
TRBV11-2	few	TRBJ2-3	NA	TGTGCCAGCAGCTTAGGGGTGTCGGACTGGGATACGCAGTATTTT	CASSLGVSDWDTQYF
TRBV5-4	NA	TRBJ1-2	NA	TGTGCCAGCAGCTCCCGGGACGTCGGCCGGATCTATGGCTACACCTTC	CASSSRDVGRIYGYTF